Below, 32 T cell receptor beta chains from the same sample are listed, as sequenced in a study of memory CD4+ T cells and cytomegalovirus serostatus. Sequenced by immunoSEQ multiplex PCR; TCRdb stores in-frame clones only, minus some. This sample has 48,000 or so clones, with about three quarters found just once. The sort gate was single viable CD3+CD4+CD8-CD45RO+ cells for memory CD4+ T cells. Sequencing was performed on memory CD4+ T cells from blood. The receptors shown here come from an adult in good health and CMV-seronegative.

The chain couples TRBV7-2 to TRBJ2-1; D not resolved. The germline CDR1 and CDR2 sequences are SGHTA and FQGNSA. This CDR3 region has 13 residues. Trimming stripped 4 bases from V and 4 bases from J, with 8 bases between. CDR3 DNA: TGTGCCAGCAGCTCAACATGGTACAATGAGCAGTTCTTC. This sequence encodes CASSSTWYNEQFF.

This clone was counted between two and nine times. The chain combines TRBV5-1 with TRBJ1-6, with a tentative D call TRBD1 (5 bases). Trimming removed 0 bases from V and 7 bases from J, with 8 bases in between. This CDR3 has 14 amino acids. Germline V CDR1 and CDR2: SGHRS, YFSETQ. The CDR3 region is CASSLVQENSPLHF. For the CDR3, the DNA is TGCGCCAGCAGCTTGGTACAGGAGAATTCACCCCTCCACTTT. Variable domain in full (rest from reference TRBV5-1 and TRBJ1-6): KAGVTQTPRYLIKTRGQQVTLSCSPISGHRSVSWYQQTPGQGLQFLFEYFSETQRNKGNFPGRFSGRQFSNSRSEMNVSTLELGDSALYLCASSLVQENSPLHFGNGTRLTVT.

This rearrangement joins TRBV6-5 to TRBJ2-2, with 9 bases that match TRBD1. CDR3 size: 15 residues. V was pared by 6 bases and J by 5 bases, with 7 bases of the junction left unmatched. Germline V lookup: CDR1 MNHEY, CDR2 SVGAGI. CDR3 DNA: TGTGCCAGCAGCTCTGACAGGGGGAGTACCGGGGAGCTGTTTTTT. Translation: CASSSDRGSTGELFF.

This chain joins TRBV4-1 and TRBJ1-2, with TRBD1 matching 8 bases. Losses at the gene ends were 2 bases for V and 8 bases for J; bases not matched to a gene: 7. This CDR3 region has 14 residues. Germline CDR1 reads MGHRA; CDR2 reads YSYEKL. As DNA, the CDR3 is TGCGCCAGCAGCCAACCTGGACAGGGCAAGGGCTACACCTTC. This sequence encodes CASSQPGQGKGYTF.

The CDR3 region has the DNA TGCAGTGCTAGGCCGCGCCAAGAGCAGTTCTTC. Translated, it gives CSARPRQEQFF. This sequence joins TRBV20-1 and TRBJ2-1; no clear D. V was cut by 3 bases and J by 10 bases, with 10 bases left in between. The CDR3 is made up of 11 amino acids. Germline V gene sequence: CDR1 DFQATT, CDR2 SNEGSKA (reference sequence).

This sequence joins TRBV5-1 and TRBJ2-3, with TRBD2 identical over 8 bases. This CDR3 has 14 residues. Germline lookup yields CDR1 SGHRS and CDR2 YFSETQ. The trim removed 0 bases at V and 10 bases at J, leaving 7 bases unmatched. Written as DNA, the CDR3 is TGCGCCAGCAGCTTGGAAACAGCGGGAGTAGCGCAGTATTTT. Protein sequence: CASSLETAGVAQYF.

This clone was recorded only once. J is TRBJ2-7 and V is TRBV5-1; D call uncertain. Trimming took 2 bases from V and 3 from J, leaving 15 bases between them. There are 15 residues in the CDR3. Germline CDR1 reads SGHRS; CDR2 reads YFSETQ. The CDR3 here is CASSFTGPPYYEQYF. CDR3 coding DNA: TGCGCCAGCAGCTTTACCGGACCGCCGTACTACGAGCAGTACTTC.

The CDR3 DNA is TGTGCCAGCAGCCCTGACAGGGGGGCCTACGAGCAGTACTTC. Protein sequence: CASSPDRGAYEQYF. The rearrangement joins TRBV7-7 to TRBJ2-7, with 9 bases matching TRBD1. This CDR3 comprises 14 residues. Germline CDR1 and CDR2: SSHAT and FNYEAQ (reference sequence). V lost 5 bases, J lost 2 bases, and 4 bases stayed unmatched.

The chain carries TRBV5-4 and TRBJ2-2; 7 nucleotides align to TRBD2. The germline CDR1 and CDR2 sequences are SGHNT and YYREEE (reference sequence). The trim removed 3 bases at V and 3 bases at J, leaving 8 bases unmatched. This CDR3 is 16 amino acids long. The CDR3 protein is CASSSPTSSYTGELFF. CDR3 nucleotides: TGTGCCAGCAGCTCGCCGACTAGCAGCTACACCGGGGAGCTGTTTTTT.

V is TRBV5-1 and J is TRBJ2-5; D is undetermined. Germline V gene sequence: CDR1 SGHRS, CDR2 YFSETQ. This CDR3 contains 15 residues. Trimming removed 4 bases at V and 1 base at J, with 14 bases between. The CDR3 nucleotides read TGCGCCAGCAGCACGGGCCCCCCCTCCCAAGAGACCCAGTACTTC. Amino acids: CASSTGPPSQETQYF.

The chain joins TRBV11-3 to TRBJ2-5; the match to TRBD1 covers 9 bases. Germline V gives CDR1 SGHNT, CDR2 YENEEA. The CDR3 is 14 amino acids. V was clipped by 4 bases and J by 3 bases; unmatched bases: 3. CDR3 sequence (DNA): TGTGCCAGCAGCTGGGGGACAGGGAAAGAGACCCAGTACTTC. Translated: CASSWGTGKETQYF. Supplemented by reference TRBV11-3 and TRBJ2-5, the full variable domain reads EAGVVQSPRYKIIEKKQPVAFWCNPISGHNTLYWYLQNLGQGPELLIRYENEEAVDDSQLPKDRFSAERLKGVDSTLKIQPAELGDSAVYLCASSWGTGKETQYFGPGTRLLVL.

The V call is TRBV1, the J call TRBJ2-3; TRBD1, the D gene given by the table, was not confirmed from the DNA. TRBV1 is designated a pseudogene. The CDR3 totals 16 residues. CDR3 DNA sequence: TGCACCAGCAGACCCCGGCAGGGGCTAGTCCGAGATACGCAGTATTTT. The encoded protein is CTSRPRQGLVRDTQYF.

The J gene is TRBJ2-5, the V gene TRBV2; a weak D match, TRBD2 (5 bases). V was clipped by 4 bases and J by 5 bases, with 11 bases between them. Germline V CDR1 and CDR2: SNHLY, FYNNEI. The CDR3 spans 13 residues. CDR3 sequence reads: CASSVRGSETQYF. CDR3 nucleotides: TGTGCCAGCAGTGTTCGGGGAAGTGAGACCCAGTACTTC.

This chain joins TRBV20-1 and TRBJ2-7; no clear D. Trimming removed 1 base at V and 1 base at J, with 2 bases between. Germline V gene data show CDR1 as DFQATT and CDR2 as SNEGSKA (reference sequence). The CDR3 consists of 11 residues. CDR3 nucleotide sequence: TGCAGTGCTAGAGGTTCCTACGAGCAGTACTTC. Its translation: CSARGSYEQYF.

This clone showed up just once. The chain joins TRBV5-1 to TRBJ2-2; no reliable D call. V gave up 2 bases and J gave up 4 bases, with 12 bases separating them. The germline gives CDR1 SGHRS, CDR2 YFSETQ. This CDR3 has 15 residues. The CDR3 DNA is TGCGCCAGCAGCTTAGGTTCCACGGGCACCGGGGAGCTGTTTTTT. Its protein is CASSLGSTGTGELFF.

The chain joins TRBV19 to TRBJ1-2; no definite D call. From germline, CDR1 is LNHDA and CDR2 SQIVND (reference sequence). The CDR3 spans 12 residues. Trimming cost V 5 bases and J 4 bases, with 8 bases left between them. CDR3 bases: TGTGCCAGTAGTGGTCAGGTCTATGGCTACACCTTC. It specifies CASSGQVYGYTF. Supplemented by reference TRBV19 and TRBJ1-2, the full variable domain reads DGGITQSPKYLFRKEGQNVTLSCEQNLNHDAMYWYRQDPGQGLRLIYYSQIVNDFQKGDIAEGYSVSREKKESFPLTVTSAQKNPTAFYLCASSGQVYGYTFGSGTRLTVV.

The CDR3 coding sequence is TGTGCCAGCAGCTCGGCGACTAGCGGGAGTATGAATGAGCAGTTCTTC. Its protein is CASSSATSGSMNEQFF. The V and J genes are TRBV5-4 and TRBJ2-1, with 12 bases fitting TRBD2. Germline V CDR1 and CDR2: SGHNT, YYREEE (reference sequence). There are 16 residues in the CDR3. The J segment lost 7 bases and the V segment lost 3 bases, leaving 8 bases of the junction unmatched. Combining the CDR3 with reference TRBV5-4 and TRBJ2-1 gives the whole variable domain ETGVTQSPTHLIKTRGQQVTLRCSSQSGHNTVSWYQQALGQGPQFIFQYYREEENGRGNFPPRFSGLQFPNYSSELNVNALELDDSALYLCASSSATSGSMNEQFFGPGTRLTVL.

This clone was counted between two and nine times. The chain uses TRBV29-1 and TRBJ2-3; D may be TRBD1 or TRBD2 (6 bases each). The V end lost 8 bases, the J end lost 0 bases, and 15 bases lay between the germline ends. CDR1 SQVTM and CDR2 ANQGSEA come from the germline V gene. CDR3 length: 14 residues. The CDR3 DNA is TGCAGCTTATCATGGGGGGCAAGCACAGATACGCAGTATTTT. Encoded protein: CSLSWGASTDTQYF.

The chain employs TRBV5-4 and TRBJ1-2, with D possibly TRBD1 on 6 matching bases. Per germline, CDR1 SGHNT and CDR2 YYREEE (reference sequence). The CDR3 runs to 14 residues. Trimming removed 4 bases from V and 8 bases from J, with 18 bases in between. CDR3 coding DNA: TGTGCCAGCAGCAGAATTGGGGGCGCCGGGGGCTACACCTTC. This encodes CASSRIGGAGGYTF.

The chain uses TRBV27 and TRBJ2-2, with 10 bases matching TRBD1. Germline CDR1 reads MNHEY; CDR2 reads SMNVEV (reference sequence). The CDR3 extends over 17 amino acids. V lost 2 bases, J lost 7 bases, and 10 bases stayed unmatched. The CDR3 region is CASSLSPGTGAGGELFF. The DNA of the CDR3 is TGTGCCAGCAGTTTAAGTCCCGGGACAGGGGCCGGCGGGGAGCTGTTTTTT.

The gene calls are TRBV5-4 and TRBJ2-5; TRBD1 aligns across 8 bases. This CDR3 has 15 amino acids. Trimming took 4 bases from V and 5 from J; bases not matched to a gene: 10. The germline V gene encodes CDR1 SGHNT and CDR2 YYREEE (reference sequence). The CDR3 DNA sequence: TGTGCCAGCAGCCCCGGGGCAGGGGGCTGGGAGACCCAGTACTTC. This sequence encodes CASSPGAGGWETQYF.

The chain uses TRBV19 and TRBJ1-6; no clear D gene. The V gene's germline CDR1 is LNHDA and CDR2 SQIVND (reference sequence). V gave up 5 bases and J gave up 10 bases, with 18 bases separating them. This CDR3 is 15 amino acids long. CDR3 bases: TGTGCCAGTAGTTTCCTAGGCTCCTTGGGATCACCCCTCCACTTT. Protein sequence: CASSFLGSLGSPLHF.

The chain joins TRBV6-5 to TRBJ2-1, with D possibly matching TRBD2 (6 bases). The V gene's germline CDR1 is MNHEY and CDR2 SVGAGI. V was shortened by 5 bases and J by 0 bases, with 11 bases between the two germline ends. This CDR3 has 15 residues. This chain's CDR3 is CASSISGSSYNEQFF. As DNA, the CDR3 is TGTGCCAGCAGTATTAGCGGAAGCTCCTACAATGAGCAGTTCTTC.

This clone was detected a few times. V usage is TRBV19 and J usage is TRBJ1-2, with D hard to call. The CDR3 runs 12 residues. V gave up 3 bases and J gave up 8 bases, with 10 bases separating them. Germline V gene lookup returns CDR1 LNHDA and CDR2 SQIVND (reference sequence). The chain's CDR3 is CASSIRGGGYTF. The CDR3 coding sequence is TGTGCCAGTAGTATCAGAGGCGGAGGCTACACCTTC.

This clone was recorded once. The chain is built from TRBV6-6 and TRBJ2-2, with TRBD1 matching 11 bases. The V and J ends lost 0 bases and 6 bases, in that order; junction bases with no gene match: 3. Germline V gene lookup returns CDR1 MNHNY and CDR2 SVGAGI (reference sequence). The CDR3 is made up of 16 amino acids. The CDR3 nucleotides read TGTGCCAGCAGTTACTCGGGGACAGGGGGTTCCGGGGAGCTGTTTTTT. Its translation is CASSYSGTGGSGELFF.

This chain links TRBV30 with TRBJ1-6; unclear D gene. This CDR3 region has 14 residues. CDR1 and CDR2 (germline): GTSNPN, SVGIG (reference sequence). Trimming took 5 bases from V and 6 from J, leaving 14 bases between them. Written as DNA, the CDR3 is TGTGCCTGGGCCCCTCGAATAATTAATTCACCCCTCCACTTT. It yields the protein CAWAPRIINSPLHF.

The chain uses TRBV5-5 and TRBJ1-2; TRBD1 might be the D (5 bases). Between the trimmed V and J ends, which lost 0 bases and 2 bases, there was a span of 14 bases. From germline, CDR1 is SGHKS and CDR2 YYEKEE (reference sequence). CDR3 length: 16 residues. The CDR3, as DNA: TGTGCCAGCAGCTTGGGGCCGTCGGGGACGAACTATGGCTACACCTTC. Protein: CASSLGPSGTNYGYTF.

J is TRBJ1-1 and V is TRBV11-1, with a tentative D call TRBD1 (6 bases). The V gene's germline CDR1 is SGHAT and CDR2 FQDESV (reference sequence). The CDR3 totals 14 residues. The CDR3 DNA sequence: TGTGCTTTCTCGCCAAGGGGGACGCGCACTGAAGCTTTCTTT. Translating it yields CAFSPRGTRTEAFF.

In DNA, the CDR3 is TGTGCCAGTCAACGGGGGCTCTCCTACGAGCAGTACTTC. Translation: CASQRGLSYEQYF. The chain is built from TRBV19 and TRBJ2-7; the D gene could be TRBD1 or TRBD2 (6 bases each). Per germline, CDR1 LNHDA and CDR2 SQIVND (reference sequence). The CDR3 is 13 amino acids. Trimming cost V 8 bases and J 0 bases, with 11 bases left between them.

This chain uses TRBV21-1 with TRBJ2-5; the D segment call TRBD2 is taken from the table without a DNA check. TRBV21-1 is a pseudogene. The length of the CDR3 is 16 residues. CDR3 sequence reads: CASRLPPGLEQETQYF. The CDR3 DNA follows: TGTGCCAGCAGGCTCCCTCCGGGACTAGAGCAAGAGACCCAGTACTTC.

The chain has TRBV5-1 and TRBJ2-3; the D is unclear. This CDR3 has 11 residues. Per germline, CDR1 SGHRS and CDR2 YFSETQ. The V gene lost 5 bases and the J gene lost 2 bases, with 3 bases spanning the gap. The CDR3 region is CASRNTDTQYF. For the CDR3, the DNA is TGCGCCAGCAGAAACACAGATACGCAGTATTTT.

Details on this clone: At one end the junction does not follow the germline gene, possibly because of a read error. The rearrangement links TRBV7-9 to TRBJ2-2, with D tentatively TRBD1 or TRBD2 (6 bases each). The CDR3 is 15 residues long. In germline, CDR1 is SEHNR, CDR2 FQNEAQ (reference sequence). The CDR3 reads CASSSTGRNAGELFF. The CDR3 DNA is TGTGCCAGCAGCTCAACAGGGAGGAACGCCGGGGAGCTGTTTTTT.